This TCR beta chain originates from a study of CD8 T cells in ankylosing spondylitis. Findings of the study overall: Characteristic, it appeared, of ankylosing spondylitis blood was a TCR beta motif of about eight highly homologous variants.

Using its own MiXCR run on the 5' RACE reads, TCRdb lists one record per CDR3 protein. The sample lists tens of thousands of distinct CDR3 sequences; less than 4% were seen once. Germline loops: CDR1 SGDLS, CDR2 YYNGEE. V shed 0 bases and J 4 bases; nucleotides not matched to a gene: 7. The CDR3 is made up of 16 amino acids. This clonotype was recorded at least ten times. Its target is unknown. The J gene is TRBJ2-3, the V gene TRBV9, with 8 positions matching TRBD2. The receptor's source is a male donor with ankylosing spondylitis or in good health (not recorded which). The sequenced sample was blood, either unsorted or a sorted T cell fraction (not recorded which). CDR3 sequence reads: CASSVAGGGPPDTQYF. As DNA, the CDR3 is TGTGCCAGCAGCGTAGCGGGGGGGGGGCCCCCAGATACGCAGTATTTT.